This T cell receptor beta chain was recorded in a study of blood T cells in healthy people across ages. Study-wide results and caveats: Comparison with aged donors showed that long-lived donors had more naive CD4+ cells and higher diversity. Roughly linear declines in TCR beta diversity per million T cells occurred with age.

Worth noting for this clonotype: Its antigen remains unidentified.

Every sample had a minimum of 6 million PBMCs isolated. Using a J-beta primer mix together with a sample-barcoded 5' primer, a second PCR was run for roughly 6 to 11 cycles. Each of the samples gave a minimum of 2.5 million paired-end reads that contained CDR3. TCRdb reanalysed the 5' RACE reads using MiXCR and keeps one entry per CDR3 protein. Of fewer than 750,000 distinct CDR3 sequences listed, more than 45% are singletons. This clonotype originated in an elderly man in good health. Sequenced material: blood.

The CDR3 spells CSASKQGDEAFF. The DNA for the CDR3 is TGCAGTGCTAGCAAGCAGGGGGATGAAGCTTTCTTT. This chain uses TRBV20-1 with TRBJ1-1; 7 bases line up with TRBD1. The CDR3 sequence is 12 residues long. The junction had 5 bases not matched to a gene; V was cut back by 3 bases and J by 7 bases. Germline-derived CDR1 and CDR2 are DFQATT and SNEGSKA (reference sequence).